The 27 T cell receptor beta chains in this list originate from one sample, sequenced in a study of shared clonotypes between healthy human individuals. Naive CD8 cells comprised CD45RO-negative, CCR7-positively selected cells, excluding terminally differentiated effector memory CD45RA+ cells. Only in-frame clones appear in the TCRdb table, and some are missing; sequencing was by immunoSEQ multiplex PCR. The table includes hundreds of thousands of clones, approximately 96% detected once. Sample: naive CD8+ T cells sorted from blood. Receptors originate from a woman in her twenties or thirties in good health.

The chain combines TRBV6-1 with TRBJ2-6, with D possibly being TRBD1 (5 bases). This CDR3 has 17 residues. Per germline, CDR1 MNHNS and CDR2 SASEGT. V shed 2 bases and J shed 6 bases, with 17 bases lying between them. The DNA for the CDR3 is TGTGCCAGCAGTGAAAAGGTGTATGGGGCGCTGGCCAACGTCCTGACTTTC. This sequence encodes CASSEKVYGALANVLTF.

The chain carries TRBV23-1 and TRBJ2-7, with 7 bases aligning to TRBD1. TRBV23-1 is sorted into the ORF group, with uncertain function. V trimming: 5 bases; J trimming: 2 bases; junction bases outside the gene matches: 3. This CDR3 contains 13 residues. CDR3 DNA: TGCGCCAGCAGTGGACAGGTTGCCTACGAGCAGTACTTC. Translation gives CASSGQVAYEQYF.

V gene TRBV4-1 combines with J gene TRBJ2-7; D is perhaps TRBD1 (5 bases). The CDR3 has 14 amino acids. V was clipped by 4 bases and J by 4 bases, with 14 bases between them. Looked up from germline, CDR1 is MGHRA and CDR2 is YSYEKL. As DNA, the CDR3 is TGCGCCAGCAGCCCTCAGGGCTTAGGGTACGAGCAGTACTTC. Amino acid sequence: CASSPQGLGYEQYF.

V usage is TRBV10-3 and J usage is TRBJ2-3; TRBD2 matches 10 bases. CDR3 size: 15 residues. V lost 7 bases to trimming and J lost 1 base; unmatched junction nucleotides: 5. Germline V gene data show CDR1 as ENHRY and CDR2 as SYGVKD. The CDR3 sequence is CAIKPGTSGTDTQYF. CDR3 in DNA: TGTGCCATCAAACCCGGGACTAGCGGCACAGATACGCAGTATTTT.

The CDR3 nucleotides read TGCAGCGTTGAGTCCCCGGGCAGGGGATCTAACTATGGCTACACCTTC. Translated, it gives CSVESPGRGSNYGYTF. The chain employs TRBV29-1 and TRBJ1-2; the D gene is possibly TRBD1 (6 bases). Germline CDR1 and CDR2: SQVTM and ANQGSEA. This CDR3 is built from 16 residues. V was clipped by 3 bases and J by 0 bases, with 17 bases between them.

The genes are TRBV25-1 and TRBJ2-5; D gene uncertain. The germline V and J ends were trimmed by 2 bases and 2 bases, with 15 bases remaining between them. Per germline, CDR1 MGHDK and CDR2 SYGVNS. This CDR3 spans 16 amino acids. The CDR3: CASSEPFTGDQETQYF. As DNA, the CDR3 is TGTGCCAGCAGTGAACCCTTCACGGGTGATCAAGAGACCCAGTACTTC.

V gene TRBV6-4 combines with J gene TRBJ2-4; D gene uncertain. V was cut by 9 bases and J by 0 bases, with 15 bases left in between. This CDR3 spans 15 amino acids. Germline CDR1 reads MRHNA; CDR2 reads SNTAGT. The CDR3 sequence: CASKSEYRAKNIQYF. As DNA, the CDR3 is TGTGCCAGTAAGAGTGAATATAGAGCCAAAAACATTCAGTACTTC.

This clone was seen a single time. The rearrangement uses TRBV7-9 and TRBJ1-3; D is unresolved. CDR1 and CDR2 from the germline V gene are SEHNR and FQNEAQ (reference sequence). Trimming removed 2 bases at V and 1 base at J, with 18 bases between. CDR3 length: 18 amino acids. The CDR3 region is CASSLPLIRVDSGNTIYF. The CDR3 nucleotides read TGTGCCAGCAGCTTACCACTTATTCGGGTAGATTCTGGAAACACCATATATTTT.

The CDR3 spells CASRADVTDTQYF. The CDR3 coding sequence is TGCGCCAGCAGAGCGGATGTCACAGATACGCAGTATTTT. The gene calls are TRBV5-1 and TRBJ2-3, with a weak D call TRBD2 (5 bases). This CDR3 has 13 residues. The V end was cut by 5 bases, the J end by 2 bases, with 9 bases between. The germline gives CDR1 SGHRS, CDR2 YFSETQ.

CDR3: CASSDGLAGSEQYF. DNA of the CDR3: TGTGCCAGCAGCGACGGACTAGCGGGATCGGAGCAGTACTTC. The chain is built from TRBV5-6 and TRBJ2-5, with TRBD2 identical over 12 bases. Germline assignment: CDR1 SGHDT and CDR2 YYEEEE. After removal of 4 bases from V and 11 bases from J, the junction contained 9 bases not matched to a gene. This CDR3 spans 14 amino acids.

This clone was seen once. The rearrangement joins TRBV29-1 to TRBJ2-1; 7 bases align to TRBD2. The germline gives CDR1 SQVTM, CDR2 ANQGSEA. With V trimmed by 5 bases and J by 0 bases, 4 bases remained unmatched. The length of the CDR3 is 14 residues. The CDR3 sequence: CSVLREFSYNEQFF. The CDR3 DNA reads TGCAGCGTTTTGCGGGAGTTCTCCTACAATGAGCAGTTCTTC.

This chain uses TRBV6-1 with TRBJ1-5, with 7 bases aligning to TRBD1. The CDR3 totals 15 residues. V trimming: 5 bases; J trimming: 9 bases; junction bases outside the gene matches: 13. CDR1 is MNHNS, CDR2 SASEGT, per germline. This CDR3 is CASSLDRDVEWPQHF. The CDR3 DNA is TGTGCCAGCAGTCTTGACAGGGACGTGGAGTGGCCCCAGCATTTT.

This chain uses TRBV28 with TRBJ1-1; D is perhaps TRBD1 (5 bases). The germline V gene encodes CDR1 MDHEN and CDR2 SYDVKM. There are 17 residues in the CDR3. V dropped 5 bases and J dropped 0 bases, with 19 bases sitting between them. The DNA of the CDR3 is TGTGCCAGCAGTGTTGATAGGGGTCCAATCATGAACACTGAAGCTTTCTTT. It yields the protein CASSVDRGPIMNTEAFF.

The genes are TRBV1 and TRBJ2-2; the table calls TRBD2, which could not be checked here. TRBV1 is designated a pseudogene. The length of the CDR3 is 19 residues. In DNA form, the CDR3 reads TGCACCAGCAGCCTGCCTCCATACCTAGCGGGGGAGAACACCGGGGAGCTGTTTTTT. This encodes CTSSLPPYLAGENTGELFF.

The chain uses TRBV7-9 and TRBJ2-1; 11 bases map to TRBD2. CDR1 and CDR2 from the germline V gene are SEHNR and FQNEAQ (reference sequence). The length of the CDR3 is 15 residues. V gave up 5 bases and J gave up 3 bases; unmatched junction bases: 3. CDR3 sequence: CASSITSGSYNEQFF. In DNA, the CDR3 is TGTGCCAGCAGCATAACTAGCGGGAGCTACAATGAGCAGTTCTTC.

The CDR3 reads CASSFGLNEKLFF. CDR3 sequence (DNA): TGTGCCAGCAGTTTCGGGCTTAATGAAAAACTGTTTTTT. The chain employs TRBV28 and TRBJ1-4, with D uncertain. The V gene lost 3 bases and the J gene lost 4 bases, with 6 bases spanning the gap. The CDR3 extends over 13 amino acids. CDR1 and CDR2 (germline): MDHEN, SYDVKM.

The J gene is TRBJ2-3, the V gene TRBV5-6, with D hard to call. Germline-derived CDR1 and CDR2 are SGHDT and YYEEEE. This CDR3 has 13 amino acids. V lost 2 bases and J lost 3, with 7 bases in between. This chain's CDR3 is CASSLDGTDTQYF. CDR3 nucleotides: TGTGCCAGCAGCTTAGACGGAACAGATACGCAGTATTTT.

The chain couples TRBV28 to TRBJ2-2, with TRBD2 matching 9 bases. J gave up 3 bases and V 4 bases, and 6 bases lay outside the gene matches. The CDR3 consists of 16 residues. The germline CDR1 and CDR2 sequences are MDHEN and SYDVKM. CDR3 DNA: TGTGCCAGCAGTTCCTCGGCGGGAGGGGACACCGGGGAGCTGTTTTTT. Translated, it gives CASSSSAGGDTGELFF.

The chain has TRBV10-3 and TRBJ2-7; D is unresolved. V was trimmed by 6 bases and J by 3 bases, leaving 12 bases between them. Germline CDR1 and CDR2: ENHRY and SYGVKD. This CDR3 is built from 13 residues. The CDR3 reads CAIRDREVYEQYF. CDR3 bases: TGTGCCATCAGGGACCGTGAGGTCTACGAGCAGTACTTC.

The chain recombines TRBV4-1 with TRBJ2-7; D could derive from TRBD1 or TRBD2 (5 bases each). Germline loops: CDR1 MGHRA, CDR2 YSYEKL. This CDR3 has 13 amino acids. V gave up 6 bases and J gave up 6 bases, with 15 bases separating them. In DNA form, the CDR3 reads TGCGCCAGCAGGGGACCCGAGCCCAGCGAGCAGTACTTC. Translating it yields CASRGPEPSEQYF.

The rearrangement links TRBV7-9 to TRBJ1-1; D is undetermined. Deletions cut 5 bases from V and 4 bases from J, with 17 bases between. The CDR3 sequence is 15 residues long. Germline assignment: CDR1 SEHNR and CDR2 FQNEAQ (reference sequence). The CDR3 region has the DNA TGTGCCAGCAGCCCCCCCGGCAGTCGTCTCACTGAAGCTTTCTTT. Its translation is CASSPPGSRLTEAFF.

V and J are TRBV4-1 and TRBJ1-1, with D possibly being TRBD1 (5 bases). The CDR3 has 11 residues. In germline, CDR1 is MGHRA, CDR2 YSYEKL. Between the trimmed V and J ends, which lost 7 bases and 12 bases, there was a span of 15 bases. In nucleotides, the CDR3 is TGCGCCAGCATGGAGAGCGGGGCATCTTTCTTT. As protein: CASMESGASFF.

The chain links TRBV27 to TRBJ2-2, with a tentative D call TRBD2 (5 bases). Trimming removed 6 bases from V and 1 base from J, with 15 bases in between. Germline V gene data show CDR1 as MNHEY and CDR2 as SMNVEV (reference sequence). The CDR3 runs to 16 residues. The CDR3 loop reads CASSPDGRENTGELFF. The CDR3 nucleotides are TGTGCCAGCAGCCCCGACGGACGGGAGAACACCGGGGAGCTGTTTTTT.

V gene TRBV4-1 combines with J gene TRBJ2-3; no definite D call. The CDR3 is made up of 15 amino acids. Looked up from germline, CDR1 is MGHRA and CDR2 is YSYEKL. V lost 1 base and J lost 2, with 10 bases in between. The CDR3 protein is CASSQVIVDTDTQYF. The CDR3 DNA reads TGCGCCAGCAGCCAAGTGATTGTAGACACAGATACGCAGTATTTT.

V and J are TRBV4-1 and TRBJ1-1; D remains unclear. CDR1 is MGHRA and CDR2 is YSYEKL in the germline V gene. The CDR3 length is 18 residues. Trimming left V 4 bases short and J 2 bases short, with 23 bases between. The CDR3 is CASSPPTAWGTKNTEAFF. CDR3 bases: TGCGCCAGCAGCCCCCCAACCGCCTGGGGAACGAAAAACACTGAAGCTTTCTTT.

The chain joins TRBV30 to TRBJ1-2; D may be TRBD1 (5 bases). With 3 bases removed from V and 5 bases from J, the gap between germline ends came to 13 bases. Germline V gene sequence: CDR1 GTSNPN, CDR2 SVGIG (reference sequence). The CDR3 has 13 residues. The CDR3 DNA follows: TGTGCCTGGAGGTGGGCAGGGCGGTATGGCTACACCTTC. As protein: CAWRWAGRYGYTF.

This sequence joins TRBV5-1 and TRBJ1-4; 7 bases fit TRBD1. This CDR3 contains 15 residues. CDR1 is SGHRS, CDR2 YFSETQ, per germline. V shed 4 bases, J shed 5 bases, and the junction held 8 bases outside the gene matches. The CDR3 spells CASSTGQERNEKLFF. The CDR3 nucleotides are TGCGCCAGCAGCACCGGACAGGAACGAAATGAAAAACTGTTTTTT.